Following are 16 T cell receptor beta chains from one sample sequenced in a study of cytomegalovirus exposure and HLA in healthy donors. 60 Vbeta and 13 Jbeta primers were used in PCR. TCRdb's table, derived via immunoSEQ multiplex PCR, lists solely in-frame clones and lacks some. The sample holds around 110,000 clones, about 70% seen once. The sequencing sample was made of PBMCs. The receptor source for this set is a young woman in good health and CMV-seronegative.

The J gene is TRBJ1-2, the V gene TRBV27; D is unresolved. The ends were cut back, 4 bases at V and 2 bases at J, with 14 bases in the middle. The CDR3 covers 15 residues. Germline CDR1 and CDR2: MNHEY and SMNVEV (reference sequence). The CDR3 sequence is CASSSLGDQNYGYTF. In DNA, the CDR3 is TGTGCCAGCAGTTCATTAGGAGACCAAAACTATGGCTACACCTTC.

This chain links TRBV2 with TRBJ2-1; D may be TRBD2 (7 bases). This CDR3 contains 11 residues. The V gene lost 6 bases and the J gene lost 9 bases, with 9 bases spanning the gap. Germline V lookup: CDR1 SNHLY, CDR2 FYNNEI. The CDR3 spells CASRGGREQFF. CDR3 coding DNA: TGTGCCAGCAGGGGGGGGCGTGAGCAGTTCTTC.

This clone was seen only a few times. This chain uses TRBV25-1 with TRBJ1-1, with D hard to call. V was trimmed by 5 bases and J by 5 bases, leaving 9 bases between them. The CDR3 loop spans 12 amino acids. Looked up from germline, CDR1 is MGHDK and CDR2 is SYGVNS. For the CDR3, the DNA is TGTGCCAGCAGTAAAGGAGGGACTGAAGCTTTCTTT. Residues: CASSKGGTEAFF.

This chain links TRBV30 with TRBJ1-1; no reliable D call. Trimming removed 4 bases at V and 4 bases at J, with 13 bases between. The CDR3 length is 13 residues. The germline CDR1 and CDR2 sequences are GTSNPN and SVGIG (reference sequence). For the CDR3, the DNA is TGTGCCTGGACCCTAGGCACACCCACTGAAGCTTTCTTT. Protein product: CAWTLGTPTEAFF.

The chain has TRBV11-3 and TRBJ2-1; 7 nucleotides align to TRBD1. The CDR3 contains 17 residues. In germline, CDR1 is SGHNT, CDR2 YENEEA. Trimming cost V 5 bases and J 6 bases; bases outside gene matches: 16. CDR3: CASSHLKVKGAGNEQFF. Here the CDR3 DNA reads TGTGCCAGCAGCCATTTAAAGGTCAAGGGGGCTGGCAATGAGCAGTTCTTC.

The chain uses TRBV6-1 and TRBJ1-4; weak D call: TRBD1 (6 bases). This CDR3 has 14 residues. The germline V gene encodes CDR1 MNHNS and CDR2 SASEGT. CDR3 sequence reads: CAGGGFATNEKLFF. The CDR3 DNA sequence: TGTGCAGGGGGTGGATTTGCAACTAATGAAAAACTGTTTTTT.

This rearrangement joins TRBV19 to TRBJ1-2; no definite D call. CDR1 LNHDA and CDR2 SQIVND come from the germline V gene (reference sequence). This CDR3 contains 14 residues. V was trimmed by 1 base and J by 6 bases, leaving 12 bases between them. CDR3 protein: CASSIGPGWDGYTF. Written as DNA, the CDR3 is TGTGCCAGTAGTATAGGCCCAGGATGGGATGGCTACACCTTC. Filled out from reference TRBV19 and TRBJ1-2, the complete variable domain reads DGGITQSPKYLFRKEGQNVTLSCEQNLNHDAMYWYRQDPGQGLRLIYYSQIVNDFQKGDIAEGYSVSREKKESFPLTVTSAQKNPTAFYLCASSIGPGWDGYTFGSGTRLTVV.

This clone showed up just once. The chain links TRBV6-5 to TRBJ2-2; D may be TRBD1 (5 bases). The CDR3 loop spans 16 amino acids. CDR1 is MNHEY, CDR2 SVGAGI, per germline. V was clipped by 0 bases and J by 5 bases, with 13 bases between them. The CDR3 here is CASSYSAGSITGELFF. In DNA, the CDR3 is TGTGCCAGCAGTTACTCCGCAGGGTCAATTACCGGGGAGCTGTTTTTT.

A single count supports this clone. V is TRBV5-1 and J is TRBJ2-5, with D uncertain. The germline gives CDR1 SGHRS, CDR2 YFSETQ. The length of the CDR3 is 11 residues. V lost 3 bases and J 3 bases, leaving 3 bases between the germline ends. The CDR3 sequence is CASSSKETQYF. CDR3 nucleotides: TGCGCCAGCAGCTCCAAAGAGACCCAGTACTTC.

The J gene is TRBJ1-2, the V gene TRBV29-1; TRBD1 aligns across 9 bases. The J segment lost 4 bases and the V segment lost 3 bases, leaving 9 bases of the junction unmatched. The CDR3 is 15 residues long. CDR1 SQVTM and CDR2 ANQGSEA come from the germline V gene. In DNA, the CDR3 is TGCAGCGTTGAGAAAGGACAGGGGCTACCCTATGGCTACACCTTC. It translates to CSVEKGQGLPYGYTF.

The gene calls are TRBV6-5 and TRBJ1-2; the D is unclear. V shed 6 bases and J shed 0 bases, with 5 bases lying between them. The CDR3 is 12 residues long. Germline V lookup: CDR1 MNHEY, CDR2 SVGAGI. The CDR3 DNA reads TGTGCCAGCAGCGCTACTAACTATGGCTACACCTTC. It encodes CASSATNYGYTF.

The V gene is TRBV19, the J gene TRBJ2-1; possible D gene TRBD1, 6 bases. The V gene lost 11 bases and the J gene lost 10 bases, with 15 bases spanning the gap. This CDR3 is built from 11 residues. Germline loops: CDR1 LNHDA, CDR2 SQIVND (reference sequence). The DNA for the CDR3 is TGTGCCGCGGCAGGGGTCGGCGAGCAGTTCTTC. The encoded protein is CAAAGVGEQFF.

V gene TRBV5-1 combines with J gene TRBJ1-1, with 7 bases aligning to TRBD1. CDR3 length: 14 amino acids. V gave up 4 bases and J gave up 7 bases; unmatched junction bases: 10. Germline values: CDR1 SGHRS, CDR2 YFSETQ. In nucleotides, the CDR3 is TGCGCCAGCAGCCTAAACGGAGACAGGGTTGAAGCTTTCTTT. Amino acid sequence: CASSLNGDRVEAFF.

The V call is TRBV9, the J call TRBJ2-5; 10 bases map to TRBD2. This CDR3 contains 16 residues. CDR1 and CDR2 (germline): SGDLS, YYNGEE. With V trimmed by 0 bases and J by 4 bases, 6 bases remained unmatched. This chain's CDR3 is CASSVGASGSVETQYF. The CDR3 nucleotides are TGTGCCAGCAGCGTAGGGGCTAGCGGGAGTGTAGAGACCCAGTACTTC.

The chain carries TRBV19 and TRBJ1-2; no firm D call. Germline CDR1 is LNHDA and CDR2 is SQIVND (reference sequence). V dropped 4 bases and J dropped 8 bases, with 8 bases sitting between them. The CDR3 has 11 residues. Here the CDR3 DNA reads TGTGCCAGTAGTACAGCGGGGGGCTACACCTTC. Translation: CASSTAGGYTF.

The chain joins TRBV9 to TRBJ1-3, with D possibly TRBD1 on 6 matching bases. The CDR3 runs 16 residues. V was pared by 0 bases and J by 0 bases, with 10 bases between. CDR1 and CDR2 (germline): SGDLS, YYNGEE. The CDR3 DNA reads TGTGCCAGCAGCGTAGCAGGGGCTTTCTCTGGAAACACCATATATTTT. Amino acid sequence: CASSVAGAFSGNTIYF.